A single sample gave rise to the 21 T cell receptor beta chains below, sequenced in a study of T cells expressing NK-cell markers (TCRdb year 2020). Library creation used 5' RACE. This sample was sequenced with an Illumina HiSeq 2000. TCRdb reprocessed the raw reads; every CDR3 protein sequence is a single record, and DNA is not supplied. The sample table records 300,000 to 500,000 distinct CDR3 sequences. The ten largest clonotypes hold about 10% of the sample. Specimen: blood T cells: a sorted CD56 or NKG2C T cell subset, CD4+ or CD8+ T cells, or bulk PBMC T cells (not recorded which). These TCRs come from a woman in her fifties or sixties in good health. Donor details come from another sample of the same person, matched by shared clones.

V is TRBV12-5 and J is TRBJ2-2; TCRdb outputs TRBD2, but without DNA this stays unchecked. This CDR3 is 16 amino acids long. Germline values: CDR1 LGHNT, CDR2 FRNRAP. CDR3 protein: CASGFLAGKNTGELFF.

The chain employs TRBV6-2 or TRBV6-3 and TRBJ1-1. Germline V CDR1 and CDR2: MNHEY, SVGEGT. This CDR3 has 14 residues. The CDR3 is CASSYSLGNTEAFF.

This chain uses TRBV3-1 with TRBJ2-2; as DNA is missing, the TRBD1 call by TCRdb cannot be tested. The CDR3 has 15 residues. Germline V gene data show CDR1 as LGHDT and CDR2 as YNNKEL (reference sequence). The CDR3 reads CASSLTGGRTGELFF. The full variable domain, completed using reference TRBV3-1 and TRBJ2-2, is DTAVSQTPKYLVTQMGNDKSIKCEQNLGHDTMYWYKQDSKKFLKIMFSYNNKELIINETVPNRFSPKSPDKAHLNLHINSLELGDSAVYFCASSLTGGRTGELFFGEGSRLTVL.

This chain uses TRBV20-1 with TRBJ1-2. The CDR3 is 16 amino acids. Germline V lookup: CDR1 DFQATT, CDR2 SNEGSKA (reference sequence). The CDR3 here is CSANSKTHGLGNGYTF.

This chain uses TRBV7-6 with TRBJ2-1. Germline V gene lookup returns CDR1 SGHVS and CDR2 FNYEAQ. This CDR3 region has 14 residues. The CDR3 spells CASTLASSYNEQFF.

The chain is built from TRBV20-1 and TRBJ1-2; TCRdb names TRBD1, which stays unverified in the absence of DNA. Germline CDR1 DFQATT, CDR2 SNEGSKA (reference sequence). The CDR3 runs 16 residues. The CDR3 sequence is CSARGGTGAINYGYTF.

V usage is TRBV11-2 and J usage is TRBJ2-2; absent DNA, TCRdb's TRBD1 call cannot be checked. Germline-derived CDR1 and CDR2 are SGHAT and FQNNGV. The CDR3 is made up of 15 amino acids. CDR3 region: CASSFRQGADGELFF.

V usage is TRBV20-1 and J usage is TRBJ2-3. This CDR3 has 13 amino acids. Germline CDR1 and CDR2: DFQATT and SNEGSKA (reference sequence). The CDR3 spells CSAPKQSTDTQYF.

The chain couples TRBV25-1 to TRBJ2-7; the D call of TRBD1 rests on TCRdb alone, since no DNA is present to check it. The CDR3 has 15 residues. The germline CDR1 and CDR2 sequences are MGHDK and SYGVNS. Here the CDR3 reads CASSEVETGSYEQYF.

V gene TRBV5-1 combines with J gene TRBJ1-1; TCRdb selects TRBD1, and the lack of DNA leaves this call unchecked. Germline CDR1 reads SGHRS; CDR2 reads YFSETQ. The CDR3 is 16 amino acids. The CDR3 sequence: CASSHQQGPMNTEAFF.

The chain is built from TRBV19 and TRBJ2-6. The CDR3 has 13 residues. Germline V gene lookup returns CDR1 LNHDA and CDR2 SQIVND (reference sequence). CDR3 residues: CATRISGANVLTF.

The chain employs TRBV6-2 or TRBV6-3 and TRBJ2-3. Germline V gene sequence: CDR1 MNHEY, CDR2 SVGEGT. The CDR3 has 11 amino acids. The CDR3 loop reads CASSDSNTQYF.

The V call is TRBV7-3, the J call TRBJ2-3; TCRdb designates TRBD2, a call that cannot be tested without DNA. The germline V gene encodes CDR1 SGHTA and CDR2 FQGTGA. The CDR3 totals 15 residues. The CDR3 is CASSLDGRDTDTQYF. Looking up the rest from reference TRBV7-3 and TRBJ2-3 gives the full variable domain: GAGVSQTPSNKVTEKGKYVELRCDPISGHTALYWYRQSLGQGPEFLIYFQGTGAADDSGLPNDRFFAVRPEGSVSTLKIQRTERGDSAVYLCASSLDGRDTDTQYFGPGTRLTVL.

The J gene is TRBJ2-1, the V gene TRBV18; TCRdb lists TRBD2, though no DNA is available to test this call. CDR1 is KGHSH and CDR2 is LQKENI in the germline V gene. This CDR3 is 13 amino acids long. The CDR3 loop reads CASSPGTWDEQFF.

The chain is built from TRBV15 and TRBJ2-1; TCRdb lists TRBD2, though no DNA is available to test this call. The CDR3 has 15 residues. In germline, CDR1 is LNHNV, CDR2 YYDKDF (reference sequence). CDR3 residues: CATSREGGRYNEQFF.

J is TRBJ1-5 and V is TRBV19; TCRdb returns TRBD1, unconfirmable since there is no DNA. Germline V gene lookup returns CDR1 LNHDA and CDR2 SQIVND (reference sequence). This CDR3 has 17 residues. CDR3 sequence: CASSTTWIRVTNQPQHF.

The chain employs TRBV27 and TRBJ1-3; no DNA is available, so the TRBD1 call from TCRdb remains unchecked. Germline CDR1 and CDR2: MNHEY and SMNVEV (reference sequence). There are 16 residues in the CDR3. The CDR3 sequence: CASSPLGGQGRNTIYF.

The rearrangement uses TRBV6-2 or TRBV6-3 and TRBJ1-1. Germline CDR1 reads MNHEY; CDR2 reads SVGEGT. This CDR3 has 15 amino acids. The CDR3 spells CASSYSREGGTEAFF.

This chain connects TRBV5-1 to TRBJ1-2; the D call of TRBD1 rests on TCRdb alone, since no DNA is present to check it. Germline CDR1 SGHRS, CDR2 YFSETQ. The CDR3 consists of 12 residues. The CDR3 region is CASSSLAHGYTF.

The chain combines TRBV10-3 with TRBJ2-3. CDR1 ENHRY and CDR2 SYGVKD come from the germline V gene. CDR3 size: 15 residues. CDR3: CAISEEGQSTDTQYF.

The chain joins TRBV29-1 to TRBJ2-5; there is no DNA to check the TCRdb D call of TRBD1. CDR3 length: 12 amino acids. Germline assignment: CDR1 SQVTM and CDR2 ANQGSEA. CDR3 residues: CSVIQGGETQYF. The variable domain in full, completed from reference TRBV29-1 and TRBJ2-5, reads SAVISQKPSRDICQRGTSLTIQCQVDSQVTMMFWYRQQPGQSLTLIATANQGSEATYESGFVIDKFPISRPNLTFSTLTVSNMSPEDSSIYLCSVIQGGETQYFGPGTRLLVL.